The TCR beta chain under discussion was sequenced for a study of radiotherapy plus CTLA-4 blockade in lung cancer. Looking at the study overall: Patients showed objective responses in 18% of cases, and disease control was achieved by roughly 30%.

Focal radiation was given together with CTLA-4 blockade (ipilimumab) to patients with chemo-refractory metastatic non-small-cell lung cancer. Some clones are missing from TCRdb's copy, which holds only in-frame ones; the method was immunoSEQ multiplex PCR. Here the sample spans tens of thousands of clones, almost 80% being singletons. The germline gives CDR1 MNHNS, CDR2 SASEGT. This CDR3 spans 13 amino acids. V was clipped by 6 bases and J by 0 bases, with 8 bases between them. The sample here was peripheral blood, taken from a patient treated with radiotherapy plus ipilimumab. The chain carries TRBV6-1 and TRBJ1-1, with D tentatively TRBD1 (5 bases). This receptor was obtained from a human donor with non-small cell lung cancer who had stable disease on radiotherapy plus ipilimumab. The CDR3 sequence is CASSIQVNTEAFF. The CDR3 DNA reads TGTGCCAGCAGCATACAGGTGAACACTGAAGCTTTCTTT.